A selection of T cell receptor beta chains follows, all from one sample in a study of technical replicates of blood from a few donors. TCRdb keeps only in-frame clones here, not all; method: immunoSEQ multiplex PCR. Of more than 65,000 clones in the sample, about 92% were seen once. Sequences were obtained from T cells isolated from PBMCs. Receptors were obtained from a human donor in good health. Each CDR3 is given with its conserved first and last residue. A D gene is named only where the DNA matches it firmly. The size entry is marked missing in some rows and otherwise reads once, few, many or a size class.

clone size	J gene	V gene	D gene	CDR3 protein	CDR3 DNA
once	TRBJ1-2	TRBV9	NA	CASSGQGSFYGYTF	TGTGCCAGCAGTGGGCAGGGGTCGTTCTATGGCTACACCTTC
NA	TRBJ1-5	TRBV6-1	TRBD1	CASQVEQGPNQPQHF	TGTGCCAGCCAGGTGGAACAGGGGCCCAATCAGCCCCAGCATTTT
NA	TRBJ2-7	TRBV7-2	TRBD2	CASSHPGLAGIIGGEQYF	TGTGCCAGCAGCCACCCTGGACTAGCGGGGATTATTGGGGGCGAGCAGTACTTC
NA	TRBJ2-7	TRBV6-1	TRBD1	CASSDDWTGFGEQYF	TGTGCCAGCAGTGATGATTGGACAGGATTCGGGGAGCAGTACTTC
NA	TRBJ1-2	TRBV30	NA	CAWSAETGPYGYTF	TGTGCCTGGAGCGCAGAGACGGGTCCCTATGGCTACACCTTC
NA	TRBJ2-7	TRBV7-2	NA	CASSLVSRYEQYF	TGTGCCAGCAGCTTAGTTTCGAGGTACGAGCAGTACTTC
NA	TRBJ2-7	TRBV19	TRBD2	CASSTWTSGSPEQYF	TGTGCCAGTAGTACTTGGACTAGCGGGAGTCCCGAGCAGTACTTC
NA	TRBJ1-1	TRBV10-2	NA	CASSRGDNTEAFF	TGCGCCAGCAGTCGGGGGGATAACACTGAAGCTTTCTTT
NA	TRBJ1-4	TRBV7-9	TRBD1	CASSGDRALNEKLFF	TGTGCCAGCAGCGGAGACAGGGCCCTTAATGAGAAACTGTTTTTT
NA	TRBJ2-1	TRBV27	NA	CASSLSGSYNEQFF	TGTGCCAGCAGTTTAAGTGGGAGCTACAATGAGCAGTTCTTC
NA	TRBJ2-1	TRBV4-1	TRBD2	CASSQHPSGSYNEQFF	TGCGCCAGCAGCCAACATCCTAGCGGGTCCTACAATGAGCAGTTCTTC
NA	TRBJ1-1	TRBV2	NA	CASSLGHLVTEAFF	TGTGCCAGCAGCCTGGGACATCTAGTCACTGAAGCTTTCTTT
NA	TRBJ2-7	TRBV6-5	NA	CASIDRFSYEQYF	TGTGCCAGCATCGACAGATTCTCCTACGAGCAGTACTTC
NA	TRBJ2-4	TRBV19	TRBD1	CASSWGQVGAKNIQYF	TGTGCCAGTAGTTGGGGACAGGTTGGAGCCAAAAACATTCAGTACTTC
NA	TRBJ2-7	TRBV11-2	NA	CASSLEDSSYEQYF	TGTGCCAGCAGCTTAGAAGACAGTTCCTACGAGCAGTACTTC
NA	TRBJ2-1	TRBV6-1	TRBD2	CASNPLAFRNEQFF	TGTGCCAGCAACCCACTAGCGTTTAGAAATGAGCAGTTCTTC
NA	TRBJ2-5	TRBV4-1	NA	CASSQGAGPLETQYF	TGCGCCAGCAGCCAAGGGGCGGGGCCTCTGGAGACCCAGTACTTC
NA	TRBJ2-5	TRBV6-6	NA	CASSLEETQYF	TGTGCCAGCAGTTTAGAAGAGACCCAGTACTTC
NA	TRBJ1-5	TRBV5-1	NA	CASSLSGGQSNQPQHF	TGCGCCAGCAGCTTGAGCGGGGGCCAAAGCAATCAGCCCCAGCATTTT
NA	TRBJ2-7	TRBV4-1	TRBD1	CASSPIDRGNYEQYF	TGCGCCAGCAGCCCCATCGACAGGGGAAACTACGAGCAGTACTTC
NA	TRBJ2-3	TRBV2	TRBD2	CASSGRREVDTQYF	TGTGCCAGCAGTGGCCGACGGGAGGTAGATACGCAGTATTTT
NA	TRBJ2-5	TRBV7-2	TRBD2	CASSLRASGVGETQYF	TGTGCCAGCAGCTTAAGAGCTAGCGGGGTAGGGGAGACCCAGTACTTC
NA	TRBJ1-2	TRBV27	NA	CASSPSDGEKNYGYTF	TGTGCCAGCAGTCCCTCTGATGGGGAGAAGAACTATGGCTACACCTTC
NA	TRBJ2-1	TRBV9	NA	CASSVDHFRQFF	TGTGCCAGCAGCGTAGATCACTTCCGGCAGTTCTTC
NA	TRBJ1-2	TRBV27	NA	CASSARTGLGGGGYTF	TGTGCCAGCAGTGCCAGGACGGGCCTAGGGGGGGGAGGCTACACCTTC
NA	TRBJ2-7	TRBV5-8	TRBD2	CASSLRLAGRAQYF	TGTGCCAGCAGCTTGCGGCTAGCGGGTCGAGCGCAGTACTTC
NA	TRBJ2-7	TRBV27	TRBD2	CASSARGLAGARQYF	TGTGCCAGCAGTGCCCGGGGACTAGCGGGAGCCCGGCAGTACTTC
NA	TRBJ2-7	TRBV10-3	TRBD1	CAISINRDRAEQYF	TGTGCCATCAGTATTAACCGGGACAGGGCCGAGCAGTACTTC
NA	TRBJ2-1	TRBV7-7	TRBD2	CASRRLAERGSYNEQFF	TGTGCCAGCAGAAGGCTAGCGGAGCGAGGCTCCTACAATGAGCAGTTCTTC
NA	TRBJ2-3	TRBV5-1	TRBD1	CASTANTRDRGDTDTQYF	TGCGCCAGCACCGCAAATACAAGGGACAGGGGGGACACAGATACGCAGTATTTT
NA	TRBJ2-7	TRBV19	TRBD1	CASQGAGLNYEQYF	TGTGCCTCCCAGGGGGCGGGTTTAAATTACGAGCAGTACTTC
NA	TRBJ2-1	TRBV19	NA	CASSHPGLPDEQFF	TGTGCCAGTAGTCATCCGGGACTCCCCGATGAGCAGTTCTTC
NA	TRBJ1-1	TRBV7-2	NA	CASSLWVGRNTEAFF	TGTGCCAGCAGCTTATGGGTCGGGAGAAACACTGAAGCTTTCTTT
NA	TRBJ2-1	TRBV9	NA	CASSVSFLWQVANEQFF	TGTGCCAGCAGCGTATCCTTTTTATGGCAGGTCGCCAATGAGCAGTTCTTC
NA	TRBJ2-1	TRBV5-1	NA	CASAHEVDGVNEQFF	TGCGCCAGCGCCCACGAGGTAGACGGGGTTAATGAGCAGTTCTTC
NA	TRBJ2-1	TRBV6-6	NA	CASSYSKSNEQFF	TGTGCCAGCAGTTACAGCAAGAGCAATGAGCAGTTCTTC
NA	TRBJ2-7	TRBV4-1	NA	CASSQEGRYEQYF	TGCGCCAGCAGCCAAGAAGGGAGATACGAGCAGTACTTC
NA	TRBJ1-2	TRBV27	NA	CASSFTGVDRYGYTF	TGTGCCAGCAGTTTTACAGGCGTGGACCGGTATGGCTACACCTTC
once	TRBJ2-7	TRBV5-6	TRBD1	CASSPADRVGYEQYF	TGTGCCAGCAGCCCCGCGGACAGGGTGGGCTACGAGCAGTACTTC
NA	TRBJ1-5	TRBV4-1	TRBD1	CASSQKQGAGQPQHF	TGCGCCAGCAGCCAAAAACAGGGGGCCGGTCAGCCCCAGCATTTT
once	TRBJ1-3	TRBV29-1	NA	CSVRTVSGNTIYF	TGCAGCGTTAGGACAGTTTCTGGAAACACCATATATTTT
NA	TRBJ2-7	TRBV7-9	NA	CASSPPGEQYF	TGTGCCAGCAGCCCCCCCGGCGAGCAGTACTTC
NA	TRBJ1-5	TRBV5-8	NA	CASSLISGSNQPQHF	TGTGCCAGCAGCTTGATCTCCGGTAGCAATCAGCCCCAGCATTTT
NA	TRBJ2-7	TRBV7-6	NA	CASSFGTLYEQYF	TGTGCCAGCAGCTTCGGGACACTCTACGAGCAGTACTTC
few	TRBJ2-1	TRBV27	NA	CASSLGRYNEQFF	TGTGCCAGCAGTTTAGGCAGGTACAATGAGCAGTTCTTC
once	TRBJ1-2	TRBV6-5	NA	CASRTRGQSNYGYTF	TGTGCCAGCAGAACTAGAGGACAGTCTAACTATGGCTACACCTTC
NA	TRBJ2-1	TRBV6-6	TRBD2	CASTRGRDYNEQFF	TGTGCCAGCACACGCGGGAGGGACTACAATGAGCAGTTCTTC
NA	TRBJ2-6	TRBV6-5	NA	CASSLYRPGANVLTF	TGTGCCAGCAGTCTCTACCGCCCCGGGGCCAACGTCCTGACTTTC
NA	TRBJ2-1	TRBV15	TRBD2	CATSRASLVTSGEQFF	TGTGCCACCAGCAGAGCTTCCTTAGTGACTAGCGGAGAGCAGTTCTTC
NA	TRBJ2-2	TRBV18	TRBD2	CASSPPGGSGAGELFF	TGTGCCAGCTCACCTCCGGGCGGGAGCGGTGCCGGGGAGCTGTTTTTT
NA	TRBJ1-1	TRBV6-1	NA	CASSEALIEYTEAFF	TGTGCCAGCAGTGAAGCGCTCATAGAGTACACTGAAGCTTTCTTT